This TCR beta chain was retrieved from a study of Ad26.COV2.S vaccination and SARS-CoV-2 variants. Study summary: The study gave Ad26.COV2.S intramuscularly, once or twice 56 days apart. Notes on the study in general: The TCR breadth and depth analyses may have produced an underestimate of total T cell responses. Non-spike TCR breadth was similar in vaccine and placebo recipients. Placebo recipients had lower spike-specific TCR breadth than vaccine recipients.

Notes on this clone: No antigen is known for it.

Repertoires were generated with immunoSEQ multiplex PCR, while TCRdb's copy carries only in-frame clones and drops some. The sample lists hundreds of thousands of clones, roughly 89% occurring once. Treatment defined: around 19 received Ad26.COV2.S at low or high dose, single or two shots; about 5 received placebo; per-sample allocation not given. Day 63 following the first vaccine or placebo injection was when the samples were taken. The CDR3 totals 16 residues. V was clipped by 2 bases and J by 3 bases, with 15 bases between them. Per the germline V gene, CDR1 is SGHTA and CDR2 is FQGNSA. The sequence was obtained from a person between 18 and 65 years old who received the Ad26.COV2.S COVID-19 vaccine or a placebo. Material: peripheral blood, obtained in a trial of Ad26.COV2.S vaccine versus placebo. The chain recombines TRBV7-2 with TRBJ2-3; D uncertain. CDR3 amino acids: CASSLSFSEWTDTQYF. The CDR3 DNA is TGTGCCAGCAGCTTAAGCTTCTCGGAGTGGACAGATACGCAGTATTTT. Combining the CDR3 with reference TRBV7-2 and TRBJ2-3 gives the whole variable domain GAGVSQSPSNKVTEKGKDVELRCDPISGHTALYWYRQSLGQGLEFLIYFQGNSAPDKSGLPSDRFSAERTGGSVSTLTIQRTQQEDSAVYLCASSLSFSEWTDTQYFGPGTRLTVL.